A single sample is the source of the 29 T cell receptor beta chains below, sequenced in a study of CD8+ T cells in alopecia areata. Following RNA extraction, reverse transcription yielded cDNA that acted as the sequencing template. Only in-frame clones appear in the TCRdb table, and some are missing; sequencing was by immunoSEQ multiplex PCR. Of over 85,000 clones in the sample, approximately 60% were seen once. Sample treatment: oral pan-JAK inhibitor, 5-10 mg twice daily. Sample: CD8+ T cells sorted from blood, taken at week 4, from a patient treated with tofacitinib. Receptor source: a human donor with alopecia areata.

V is TRBV4-1 and J is TRBJ1-1, with unresolved D. The CDR3 runs to 14 residues. The germline gives CDR1 MGHRA, CDR2 YSYEKL. Trimming removed 4 bases at V and 1 base at J, with 10 bases between. The CDR3 reads CASSPLAQNTEAFF. CDR3 DNA: TGCGCCAGCAGCCCGCTAGCCCAGAACACTGAAGCTTTCTTT.

The chain employs TRBV29-1 and TRBJ1-2; 9 nucleotides agree with TRBD1. CDR1 and CDR2 (germline): SQVTM, ANQGSEA. With V trimmed by 7 bases and J by 0 bases, 12 bases remained unmatched. CDR3 size: 16 residues. The CDR3 protein is CSGRVAGQGPNYGYTF. The CDR3 DNA reads TGCAGCGGCAGGGTGGCCGGACAGGGGCCTAACTATGGCTACACCTTC. Drawing the rest from reference TRBV29-1 and TRBJ1-2, the complete variable domain is SAVISQKPSRDICQRGTSLTIQCQVDSQVTMMFWYRQQPGQSLTLIATANQGSEATYESGFVIDKFPISRPNLTFSTLTVSNMSPEDSSIYLCSGRVAGQGPNYGYTFGSGTRLTVV.

V gene TRBV7-9 combines with J gene TRBJ2-1, with D unresolved. Germline lookup yields CDR1 SEHNR and CDR2 FQNEAQ (reference sequence). The CDR3 extends over 15 amino acids. V lost 5 bases and J 5 bases, leaving 16 bases between the germline ends. The CDR3 reads CASSLQKVLNNEQFF. DNA for the CDR3: TGTGCCAGCAGCCTACAGAAAGTACTTAACAATGAGCAGTTCTTC.

The chain has TRBV27 and TRBJ2-1, with 13 bases fitting TRBD2. The length of the CDR3 is 13 residues. The germline CDR1 and CDR2 sequences are MNHEY and SMNVEV (reference sequence). With V trimmed by 7 bases and J by 12 bases, 6 bases remained unmatched. The CDR3 sequence is CASKTSGGIGQFF. The CDR3 nucleotides read TGTGCCAGCAAGACTAGCGGGGGGATTGGGCAGTTCTTC.

The V and J genes are TRBV6-5 and TRBJ2-1, with 8 nucleotides matching TRBD2. The CDR3 extends over 14 amino acids. The germline CDR1 and CDR2 sequences are MNHEY and SVGAGI. Losses at the gene ends were 7 bases for V and 5 bases for J; bases not matched to a gene: 7. The CDR3 DNA is TGTGCCAGCAATGGACTAGCCCGTGACAATGAGCAGTTCTTC. Protein: CASNGLARDNEQFF.

The sample holds a few counts of this clone. The chain combines TRBV11-2 with TRBJ2-5; 9 bases are a match to TRBD2. Germline lookup yields CDR1 SGHAT and CDR2 FQNNGV. This CDR3 region has 15 residues. J lost 1 base, V lost 3 bases, and 3 bases had no gene match. The CDR3 sequence: CASSFGGGAQETQYF. The CDR3 bases are TGTGCCAGCAGCTTTGGCGGGGGGGCCCAAGAGACCCAGTACTTC. The full variable domain, with the rest looked up from reference TRBV11-2 and TRBJ2-5, is EAGVAQSPRYKIIEKRQSVAFWCNPISGHATLYWYQQILGQGPKLLIQFQNNGVVDDSQLPKDRFSAERLKGVDSTLKIQPAKLEDSAVYLCASSFGGGAQETQYFGPGTRLLVL.

The V call is TRBV25-1, the J call TRBJ2-7, with 9 nucleotides matching TRBD2. The CDR3 length is 14 residues. CDR1 is MGHDK and CDR2 is SYGVNS in the germline V gene. V trimming: 9 bases; J trimming: 2 bases; junction bases outside the gene matches: 8. As DNA, the CDR3 is TGTGCCAGTCAACCTATAGCGGGAGCCTACGAGCAGTACTTC. Translated, it gives CASQPIAGAYEQYF.

The chain uses TRBV27 and TRBJ2-3; D is undetermined. Deletions cut 2 bases from V and 6 bases from J, with 3 bases between. The CDR3 has 11 residues. The germline V gene has CDR1 MNHEY and CDR2 SMNVEV (reference sequence). The CDR3 DNA follows: TGTGCCAGCAGTTTACGGGATACGCAGTATTTT. Translating it yields CASSLRDTQYF.

The gene calls are TRBV30 and TRBJ1-1, with D possibly TRBD1 on 5 matching bases. This CDR3 is 14 amino acids long. V lost 0 bases and J lost 2, with 10 bases in between. CDR1 and CDR2 (germline): GTSNPN, SVGIG (reference sequence). CDR3 coding DNA: TGTGCCTGGAGTGTAGGGGAGTTCAACACTGAAGCTTTCTTT. It specifies CAWSVGEFNTEAFF.

The chain links TRBV7-9 to TRBJ1-1, with D maybe TRBD1 (6 bases). The V end lost 5 bases, the J end lost 2 bases, and 18 bases lay between the germline ends. Germline V gene sequence: CDR1 SEHNR, CDR2 FQNEAQ (reference sequence). This CDR3 region has 16 residues. The CDR3 region is CASSQPRGHPNTEAFF. DNA of the CDR3: TGTGCCAGCAGCCAACCCAGGGGACACCCCAACACTGAAGCTTTCTTT. The full variable domain, completed using reference TRBV7-9 and TRBJ1-1, is DTGVSQNPRHKITKRGQNVTFRCDPISEHNRLYWYRQTLGQGPEFLTYFQNEAQLEKSRLLSDRFSAERPKGSFSTLEIQRTEQGDSAMYLCASSQPRGHPNTEAFFGQGTRLTVV.

The sample holds one count of this clone. V usage is TRBV11-2 and J usage is TRBJ2-1; 14 bases are shared with TRBD2. V lost 4 bases to trimming and J lost 7 bases; unmatched junction nucleotides: 6. This CDR3 spans 16 amino acids. Germline CDR1 and CDR2: SGHAT and FQNNGV. CDR3 amino acids: CASSWGTSGGWNEQFF. In DNA, the CDR3 is TGTGCCAGCAGCTGGGGGACTAGCGGGGGTTGGAATGAGCAGTTCTTC.

This clone was detected only a few times. V usage is TRBV5-1 and J usage is TRBJ2-7; weak D call: TRBD2 (6 bases). With 1 base removed from V and 7 bases from J, the gap between germline ends came to 12 bases. The length of the CDR3 is 13 residues. Germline loops: CDR1 SGHRS, CDR2 YFSETQ. Written as DNA, the CDR3 is TGCGCCAGCAGCTTGATGGCGGGATGGGAGCAGTACTTC. Amino acid sequence: CASSLMAGWEQYF.

The rearrangement joins TRBV9 to TRBJ1-1; D is undetermined. CDR3 length: 14 residues. CDR1 and CDR2 (germline): SGDLS, YYNGEE. Trimming pared 3 bases from V and 0 bases from J, leaving 9 bases between. The CDR3 coding sequence is TGTGCCAGCAGCGCCGACACCATGAACACTGAAGCTTTCTTT. It codes for CASSADTMNTEAFF.

The chain employs TRBV29-1 and TRBJ2-7, with TRBD1 as a possible D gene (6 bases). The V gene's germline CDR1 is SQVTM and CDR2 ANQGSEA. Trimming pared 3 bases from V and 3 bases from J, leaving 21 bases between. This CDR3 is 16 amino acids long. In DNA, the CDR3 is TGCAGCGTTGAGACTTCAGGGGCCTCAACCGACTACGAGCAGTACTTC. This codes for CSVETSGASTDYEQYF.

This clone has more than one count but fewer than ten. The chain combines TRBV7-9 with TRBJ1-2; D gene ambiguous. The ends were cut back, 4 bases at V and 5 bases at J, with 8 bases in the middle. The CDR3 is 12 residues long. Germline loops: CDR1 SEHNR, CDR2 FQNEAQ (reference sequence). Here the CDR3 DNA reads TGTGCCAGCAGCTCCGAAGGTTATGGCTACACCTTC. Its translation is CASSSEGYGYTF.

This clone was observed a few times. V is TRBV7-2 and J is TRBJ2-1, with D possibly being TRBD1 (6 bases). Per germline, CDR1 SGHTA and CDR2 FQGNSA. CDR3 length: 15 amino acids. The germline V and J ends were trimmed by 5 bases and 7 bases, with 18 bases remaining between them. As DNA, the CDR3 is TGTGCCAGCAGCATTAATACGGGGCAGGGGAATGAGCAGTTCTTC. Encoded protein: CASSINTGQGNEQFF.

CDR3 in amino acids: CASSQEGFMPRTDTQYF. DNA for the CDR3: TGCGCCAGCAGCCAAGAGGGCTTCATGCCCCGCACAGATACGCAGTATTTT. The chain has TRBV4-1 and TRBJ2-3; D gene unclear. Looked up from germline, CDR1 is MGHRA and CDR2 is YSYEKL. CDR3 length: 17 residues. V gave up 0 bases and J gave up 1 base, with 14 bases separating them.

V is TRBV27 and J is TRBJ2-7; possibly TRBD1 for D (6 bases). The CDR3 runs to 13 residues. Per germline, CDR1 MNHEY and CDR2 SMNVEV (reference sequence). V lost 6 bases and J lost 4, with 13 bases in between. CDR3 in amino acids: CASSYREGYEQYF. Written as DNA, the CDR3 is TGTGCCAGCAGCTACAGGGAAGGTTACGAGCAGTACTTC.

The J gene is TRBJ1-1, the V gene TRBV4-1; 7 bases line up with TRBD1. The J segment lost 1 base and the V segment lost 1 base, leaving 3 bases of the junction unmatched. Germline assignment: CDR1 MGHRA and CDR2 YSYEKL. This CDR3 is built from 15 residues. The DNA of the CDR3 is TGCGCCAGCAGCCAAGCGGGACAGACGAACACTGAAGCTTTCTTT. This encodes CASSQAGQTNTEAFF.

This chain connects TRBV5-6 to TRBJ2-6, with 8 positions matching TRBD1. The germline gives CDR1 SGHDT, CDR2 YYEEEE. V lost 4 bases and J lost 3; bases outside the gene matches: 9. The CDR3 is 17 amino acids. The CDR3 sequence: CASSGLGQGVGANVLTF. CDR3 sequence (DNA): TGTGCCAGCAGCGGGCTAGGACAGGGAGTTGGGGCCAACGTCCTGACTTTC.

This clone was recorded a few times. The chain combines TRBV11-2 with TRBJ2-7, with TRBD2 matching over 9 bases. V was clipped by 1 base and J by 0 bases; unmatched bases: 4. The germline CDR1 and CDR2 sequences are SGHAT and FQNNGV. The CDR3 consists of 16 residues. This chain's CDR3 is CASSLVASGISYEQYF. The CDR3, as DNA: TGTGCCAGCAGCTTAGTGGCTAGCGGGATCTCCTACGAGCAGTACTTC.

This clone turned up a few times. The gene calls are TRBV19 and TRBJ2-7; 7 bases are a match to TRBD1. The CDR3 extends over 15 amino acids. Germline V gene sequence: CDR1 LNHDA, CDR2 SQIVND (reference sequence). Trimming cost V 6 bases and J 5 bases; bases outside gene matches: 13. CDR3 region: CASRLTRDSINEQYF. The CDR3 bases are TGTGCCAGTAGGCTGACCCGGGACAGTATCAACGAGCAGTACTTC.

V usage is TRBV13 and J usage is TRBJ2-3; 7 bases agree with TRBD1. CDR1 is PRHDT, CDR2 FYEKMQ, per germline (reference sequence). V dropped 5 bases and J dropped 2; count of bases not matched to a gene: 10. The CDR3 spans 16 residues. The CDR3 DNA reads as TGTGCCAGCAGCGCCCGTGGGACAGCCCTCACAGATACGCAGTATTTT. Amino acids: CASSARGTALTDTQYF.

Many counts were recorded for this clone. The genes are TRBV27 and TRBJ1-1; D is unresolved. In germline, CDR1 is MNHEY, CDR2 SMNVEV (reference sequence). V was trimmed by 5 bases and J by 4 bases, leaving 11 bases between them. The CDR3 loop spans 13 amino acids. CDR3 sequence reads: CASSVAGFTEAFF. Here the CDR3 DNA reads TGTGCCAGCAGTGTCGCCGGTTTCACTGAAGCTTTCTTT.

The chain has TRBV27 and TRBJ1-1; possibly TRBD1 for D (5 bases). The CDR3 has 13 amino acids. Germline V CDR1 and CDR2: MNHEY, SMNVEV (reference sequence). Trimming pared 2 bases from V and 4 bases from J, leaving 8 bases between. CDR3 region: CASSLAGTTEAFF. The CDR3 coding sequence is TGTGCCAGCAGTTTAGCAGGGACCACTGAAGCTTTCTTT.

This sequence joins TRBV10-3 and TRBJ1-1; unclear D gene. Germline assignment: CDR1 ENHRY and CDR2 SYGVKD. The CDR3 covers 14 residues. The V and J ends lost 2 bases and 0 bases respectively, with 7 bases between them. This CDR3 reads CAISEKRLNTEAFF. The CDR3 nucleotides are TGTGCCATCAGTGAGAAACGGCTGAACACTGAAGCTTTCTTT.

The V call is TRBV2, the J call TRBJ2-2, with 12 positions matching TRBD2. This CDR3 comprises 16 residues. J was trimmed by 6 bases and V by 7 bases; bases with no gene match: 9. The germline V gene encodes CDR1 SNHLY and CDR2 FYNNEI. CDR3 DNA sequence: TGTGCCAGCACACCCCAGACTAGCGGGAGACCCGGGGAGCTGTTTTTT. As protein: CASTPQTSGRPGELFF. Together with reference TRBV2 and TRBJ2-2, the CDR3 gives the full variable domain: EPEVTQTPSHQVTQMGQEVILRCVPISNHLYFYWYRQILGQKVEFLVSFYNNEISEKSEIFDDQFSVERPDGSNFTLKIRSTKLEDSAMYFCASTPQTSGRPGELFFGEGSRLTVL.

This clone was seen a handful of times. V usage is TRBV5-1 and J usage is TRBJ2-1; D tentatively reads TRBD1 or TRBD2 (6 bases each). V lost 4 bases, J lost 12 bases, and 11 bases lay in between. Germline CDR1 and CDR2: SGHRS and YFSETQ. This CDR3 comprises 11 residues. In DNA, the CDR3 is TGCGCCAGCAGCGGAGGGGGGAGGCAGTTCTTC. Translated: CASSGGGRQFF.

J is TRBJ1-2 and V is TRBV7-6, with 12 bases that match TRBD1. V dropped 0 bases and J dropped 8; count of bases not matched to a gene: 10. The CDR3 has 17 residues. Germline lookup yields CDR1 SGHVS and CDR2 FNYEAQ. DNA of the CDR3: TGTGCCAGCAGCTTAGCGCCCCCGGGACAGGGGGCGAGAGGCTACACCTTC. It translates to CASSLAPPGQGARGYTF.